This T cell receptor beta chain is from a study of blood T cells in healthy people across ages (dated by TCRdb to 2015 to 2017). General notes on the study: In model experiments, template switching captured roughly one uniquely barcoded TCR beta cDNA molecule for every two T cells. The study measured age-related changes in TCR beta repertoire diversity using deep sequencing normalized with unique cDNA molecular identifiers. Four age groups were formed from the donors: young (average approximately 16 years), middle-aged (around 39), aged (about 62) and long-lived (about 80). To avoid experimental bias, donors of different ages were randomly spread across the sequencing lanes. Using the same blood draw, the study looked at two additional independent replicas of 1 million unique cDNA reads for two donors, one aged 18 to 29 and the other aged 80 or older.

Ends trimmed: V by 0 bases, J by 7 bases; bases unmatched to a gene: 3. The CDR3 measures 14 amino acids from cysteine to phenylalanine. Here the CDR3 DNA is all that survives: 42 bases in frame from base 1. Via the germline V gene, CDR1 is MNHEY and CDR2 SVGAGI. This clonotype has a handful of counts. The specificity of this receptor is unknown. No base qualities exist here, and no much larger clone lies one base off it. Broad study findings and their caveats: Observed TCR beta diversity per million T cells fell roughly linearly with age, and a significant reduction was already apparent by age roughly 41. Compared with the aged group, more naive CD4+ T cells, fewer expanded clones and increased TCR diversity were shown by the long-lived group, suggesting age selection. Because the CMV infection status of the donors was unknown, age-related changes in expanded clonotypes may potentially have been confounded. Estimates of total diversity from one million sequenced T cells were regarded as lower bounds and underestimates. A strong correlation was found between observed TCR beta diversity and the percentage of naive T cells measured by flow cytometry. Since profiling was done on bulk unsorted PBMCs, naive and antigen-experienced compartments could not be conclusively compared.

Systemically healthy Caucasian individuals from Russia, approximately 39 in total and aged roughly 6 to 95 years, were included as donors. Around 10 milliliters of peripheral blood were collected from each donor into EDTA-treated Vacutainer tubes. Ficoll-Paque density-gradient centrifugation was used to isolate PBMCs, with at least 6.5 million obtained per sample. Trizol reagent was used to extract total RNA from the PBMCs, yielding at least 5.5 micrograms per sample. For every donor, flow cytometry on a PBMC aliquot measured the percentage of naive CD45RAhigh/CD27high T cells. Libraries were prepared through 5' RACE. The run used an Illumina HiSeq 2500. A second roughly 6 to 12 cycle PCR used a sample-barcoded 5' primer and a J-beta primer mix. A template-switch 5' adaptor carrying 12 random nucleotides introduced a unique molecular identifier onto each TCR beta cDNA molecule. At least 2.5 million CDR3-containing paired-end reads were obtained from each sample. The Mint cDNA synthesis kit, primed by a TRBC-specific oligonucleotide, was used to synthesize first-strand cDNA from all RNA. All cDNA was treated with uracil-DNA glycosylase and then went through a first 18-cycle PCR with the universal primers M1SS and BC2_uni_R. Regarding the original processing steps: For normalization, 1 million high-quality reads were randomly selected from each sample, with every read carrying a distinct molecular identifier. Reads with shared molecular identifiers were discarded instead of being binned into consensus sequences. MiTCR, run with a Q25 quality threshold and the strictest error-elimination algorithm, handled CDR3 identification, clonotype clustering and error correction. A nonparametric unseen species model using Euler transformation provided a lower-bound estimate of total TCR beta diversity. TCRdb itself trimmed the public reads at Q25 with fastp, ran MiXCR and retained productive beta chains. Here each entry gathers all rows of one CDR3 protein and keeps the most common genes and DNA. TCRdb assigned the V and J calls; the authors' analysis was not used. Counted in this sample were 1.5 million or so distinct CDR3 sequences; 42% of them appeared once. The top ten hold 7.9% of the sample.

The receptor was isolated from a young woman in good health. The V gene is TRBV6-5 and the J gene is TRBJ2-1; 7 middle bases align to TRBD1. The specimen was blood. The nucleotide sequence reads TGTGCCAGCAGTTACTCTCGACAGGGTAATGAGCAGTTCTTC. Translated, it reads CASSYSRQGNEQFF.